This T cell receptor (beta chain) was obtained from a study of T cell responses to AZD1222 COVID-19 vaccine. Whole-study findings and limits: The number of AZD1222 recipients seropositive at baseline was only 5 to 7. Repertoires were sampled only after the peak T cell response.

Generated by immunoSEQ multiplex PCR, the TCRdb table keeps only in-frame clones and is missing some. The sample consists of around 150,000 clones, about 89% of them appearing once. Second-dose schedules of about 4 or about 12 weeks were combined. About this clone itself: Its antigen is undetermined.

The CDR3 has 14 amino acids. Trimming removed 5 bases from V and 5 bases from J, with 15 bases in between. In germline, CDR1 is MDHEN, CDR2 SYDVKM. This TCR came from an adult who received the AZD1222 COVID-19 vaccine. The chain couples TRBV28 to TRBJ2-5, with D maybe TRBD2 (5 bases). The sample was peripheral blood, taken 28 days after the second AZD1222 dose. The CDR3 is CASSPLGDLETQYF. As DNA, the CDR3 is TGTGCCAGCAGTCCCCTGGGAGACTTGGAGACCCAGTACTTC.